The rows below give T cell receptor beta chains drawn from one sample of a study of beta chain features in type 1 diabetes. Assay: immunoSEQ multiplex PCR; the TCRdb copy retains only in-frame clones and omits some. In the table there are 400,000 or so clones, roughly 13% of which are singletons. The sequencing sample was made of naive CD4+ T cells from blood. The receptors come from a woman younger than 35 with type 1 diabetes. The CDR3 runs from the conserved cysteine through the conserved F or W. The D gene is left open where the match is weak. Clone size appears in some rows only: once, few, many, or a class for an expanded clone.

>few|TRBD1|TRBJ1-3|TRBV5-1
CASSPGQGQLSGNTIYF
TGCGCCAGCAGCCCGGGACAGGGACAGCTTTCGGGAAACACCATATATTTT
>-|-|TRBJ1-5|TRBV19
CASSIERNSNQPQHF
TGTGCCAGTAGTATAGAGAGGAATAGCAATCAGCCCCAGCATTTT
>few|TRBD2|TRBJ2-5|TRBV18
CASSPLAGEIETQYF
TGTGCCAGCTCACCACTAGCGGGAGAAATAGAGACCCAGTACTTC
>-|-|TRBJ2-5|TRBV19
CASSPDFQETQYF
TGTGCCAGTAGTCCCGACTTTCAAGAGACCCAGTACTTC
>-|-|TRBJ2-1|TRBV27
CASSPPEGQRHEQFF
TGTGCCAGCAGTCCCCCGGAGGGCCAGCGGCATGAGCAGTTCTTC
>few|TRBD2|TRBJ2-7|TRBV7-2
CASSFLRLADSYEQYF
TGTGCCAGCAGCTTTTTAAGACTAGCGGACTCCTACGAGCAGTACTTC
>few|-|TRBJ2-1|TRBV9
CASAQAGWGNEQFF
TGTGCCAGCGCCCAGGCGGGGTGGGGCAATGAGCAGTTCTTC
>-|-|TRBJ2-3|TRBV6-5
CASSFVGLASTDTQYF
TGTGCCAGCAGTTTTGTGGGGCTCGCTAGCACAGATACGCAGTATTTT
>-|TRBD2|TRBJ2-1|TRBV29-1
CSSREDSYNEQFF
TGCAGTTCGCGGGAGGACTCCTACAATGAGCAGTTCTTC
>few|-|TRBJ2-5|TRBV15
CATAPGTAEETQYF
TGTGCCACAGCACCCGGGACTGCCGAAGAGACCCAGTACTTC
>few|TRBD2|TRBJ2-7|TRBV20-1
CSASGGGEQYF
TGCAGTGCTAGTGGGGGGGGCGAGCAGTACTTC
>few|TRBD1|TRBJ2-6|TRBV15
CATKDKGAFGANVLTF
TGTGCCACCAAAGACAAGGGGGCCTTTGGGGCCAACGTCCTGACTTTC
>-|-|TRBJ2-7|TRBV6-6
CASSYVQGRAYEQYF
TGTGCCAGCAGTTACGTGCAGGGTAGGGCCTACGAGCAGTACTTC
>few|-|TRBJ2-2|TRBV4-2
CASSQEVRSGELFF
TGTGCCAGCAGCCAAGAGGTCCGCAGCGGGGAGCTGTTTTTT
>once|TRBD1|TRBJ1-2|TRBV28
CASGPGQDSSGYTF
TGTGCCAGTGGACCGGGACAGGATTCGTCTGGCTACACCTTC
>few|-|TRBJ2-5|TRBV7-2
CASSLTGRLETQYF
TGTGCCAGCAGCTTGACAGGTCGTTTGGAGACCCAGTACTTC
>few|-|TRBJ1-2|TRBV19
CASTPGTTNYGYTF
TGTGCCAGTACTCCCGGGACAACAAACTATGGCTACACCTTC
>few|-|TRBJ2-7|TRBV7-9
CASSLDRGGILYEQYF
TGTGCCAGCAGCTTAGACCGAGGTGGTATTCTCTACGAGCAGTACTTC
>-|TRBD1|TRBJ2-1|TRBV5-1
CASSWTGGSYNEQFF
TGCGCCAGCAGCTGGACAGGGGGCTCGTACAATGAGCAGTTCTTC
>few|TRBD2|TRBJ2-1|TRBV29-1
CSVSGGDNEQFF
TGCAGCGTTAGCGGGGGGGACAATGAGCAGTTCTTC
>few|TRBD1|TRBJ2-7|TRBV11-2
CASSLSLQGQGMAYEQYF
TGTGCCAGCAGCTTAAGCCTCCAGGGACAGGGTATGGCGTACGAGCAGTACTTC
>-|TRBD1|TRBJ1-2|TRBV4-3
CASSQGGTGTFGYTF
TGCGCCAGCAGCCAAGGCGGGACAGGAACGTTTGGCTACACCTTC
>few|TRBD1|TRBJ2-5|TRBV7-9
CASSLATGVETQYF
TGTGCCAGCAGCTTAGCGACAGGGGTGGAGACCCAGTACTTC
>-|TRBD1|TRBJ2-7|TRBV5-1
CASSYPGQEGDEQYF
TGCGCCAGCAGCTATCCGGGACAGGAAGGGGACGAGCAGTACTTC
>few|-|TRBJ2-4|TRBV19
CASQQGGRFVAKNIQYF
TGTGCCAGTCAACAGGGCGGGAGATTCGTAGCCAAAAACATTCAGTACTTC
>-|-|TRBJ1-4|TRBV7-2
CASSSRRGDEKLFF
TGTGCCAGCAGCTCTAGGAGGGGAGACGAAAAACTGTTTTTT
>few|TRBD1|TRBJ1-4|TRBV30
CAWRDWAGGALTEKLFF
TGTGCCTGGAGGGACTGGGCAGGGGGTGCCCTAACCGAAAAACTGTTTTTT
>few|-|TRBJ2-1|TRBV30
CAWSVLGSIGNEQFF
TGTGCCTGGAGTGTACTCGGGAGCATTGGGAATGAGCAGTTCTTC
>-|-|TRBJ2-3|TRBV28
CASSFQGSTDTQYF
TGTGCCAGCAGTTTTCAGGGATCGACAGATACGCAGTATTTT
>-|-|TRBJ2-1|TRBV14
CASSLAAYNEQFF
TGTGCCAGCAGCCTTGCGGCCTACAATGAGCAGTTCTTC
>-|TRBD1|TRBJ2-5|TRBV10-3
CAISGTGAETQYF
TGTGCCATCAGTGGTACAGGGGCTGAGACCCAGTACTTC
>few|-|TRBJ1-1|TRBV29-1
CSVEGPRGSTEAFF
TGCAGCGTTGAAGGTCCGCGGGGGAGCACTGAAGCTTTCTTT